A single sample is the source of the 4 T cell receptor beta chains below, sequenced in a study of T cell changes during pregnancy in multiple sclerosis. The assay was immunoSEQ multiplex PCR, and TCRdb's table has in-frame clones only and misses some. The sample contains tens of thousands of clones, around nine tenths of which appear only once. Sequenced material: CD4+ T cells from peripheral blood mononuclear cells, taken before pregnancy. The source is a female donor with multiple sclerosis, enrolled in a pregnancy study.

This clone was counted a single time. Here the CDR3 reads CASSPGQTNQPQHF. In DNA form, the CDR3 reads TGTGCCAGCAGCCCGGGACAGACCAATCAGCCCCAGCATTTT. The chain recombines TRBV9 with TRBJ1-5; 7 positions agree with TRBD1. CDR3 length: 14 residues. Trimming removed 4 bases from V and 3 bases from J; junction bases left unmatched: 4. Germline loops: CDR1 SGDLS, CDR2 YYNGEE.

The chain links TRBV11-3 to TRBJ2-1, with TRBD1 matching over 9 bases. The CDR3 has 15 amino acids. V lost 0 bases and J lost 4; bases outside the gene matches: 1. Germline V gene sequence: CDR1 SGHNT, CDR2 YENEEA. The CDR3 region is CASSLDGTGYNEQFF. The CDR3 DNA reads as TGTGCCAGCAGCTTAGACGGGACAGGGTACAATGAGCAGTTCTTC.

This chain uses TRBV29-1 with TRBJ2-3, with D tentatively TRBD2 (7 bases). This CDR3 spans 15 amino acids. V was cut by 4 bases and J by 0 bases, with 14 bases left in between. Germline CDR1 SQVTM, CDR2 ANQGSEA. CDR3 nucleotides: TGCAGCGTTGCTCCTAAGGGGGGGAGCACAGATACGCAGTATTTT. Its translation: CSVAPKGGSTDTQYF.

V and J are TRBV11-2 and TRBJ1-4; perhaps TRBD1 as D (6 bases). There are 14 residues in the CDR3. Trimming cost V 3 bases and J 10 bases, with 15 bases left between them. The V gene's germline CDR1 is SGHAT and CDR2 FQNNGV. CDR3 DNA sequence: TGTGCCAGCAGCTTTGAACGGCTACAGGGAAAACTGTTTTTT. Residues: CASSFERLQGKLFF.